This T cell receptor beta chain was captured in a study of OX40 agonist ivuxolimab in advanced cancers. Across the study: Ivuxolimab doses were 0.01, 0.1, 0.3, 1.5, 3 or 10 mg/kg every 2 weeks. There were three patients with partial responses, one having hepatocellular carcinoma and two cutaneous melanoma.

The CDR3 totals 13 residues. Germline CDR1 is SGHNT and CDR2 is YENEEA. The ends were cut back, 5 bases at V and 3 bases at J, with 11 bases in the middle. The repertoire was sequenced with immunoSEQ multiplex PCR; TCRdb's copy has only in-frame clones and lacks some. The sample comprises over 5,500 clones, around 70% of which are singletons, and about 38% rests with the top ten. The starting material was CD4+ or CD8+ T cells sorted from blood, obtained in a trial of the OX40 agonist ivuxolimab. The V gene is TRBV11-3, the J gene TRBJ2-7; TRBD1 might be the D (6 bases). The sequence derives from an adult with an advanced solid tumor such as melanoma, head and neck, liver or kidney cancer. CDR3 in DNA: TGTGCCAGCAGCCCACCGACAGGCTACGAGCAGTACTTC. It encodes CASSPPTGYEQYF.